This T cell receptor (beta chain) is from a study of blood T cell repertoires in COVID-19. Turning to the study itself: Sample material is recorded as cDNA or gDNA derived from T cells, B-cell-depleted T cells, or PBMCs.

Sequenced by immunoSEQ multiplex PCR; TCRdb stores in-frame clones only, minus some. The sample has more than 110,000 clones, under 85% seen once. The junction had 3 bases not matched to a gene; V was cut back by 4 bases and J by 2 bases. There are 15 residues in the CDR3. Germline-derived CDR1 and CDR2 are SGHDT and YYEEEE. This TCR came from an elderly woman in a cohort sampled during active or convalescent COVID-19. The chain carries TRBV5-6 and TRBJ2-5; 12 bases fit TRBD2. The source material was peripheral blood. CDR3 sequence reads: CASSQLAGGQETQYF. CDR3 sequence (DNA): TGTGCCAGCAGCCAACTAGCGGGGGGTCAAGAGACCCAGTACTTC.